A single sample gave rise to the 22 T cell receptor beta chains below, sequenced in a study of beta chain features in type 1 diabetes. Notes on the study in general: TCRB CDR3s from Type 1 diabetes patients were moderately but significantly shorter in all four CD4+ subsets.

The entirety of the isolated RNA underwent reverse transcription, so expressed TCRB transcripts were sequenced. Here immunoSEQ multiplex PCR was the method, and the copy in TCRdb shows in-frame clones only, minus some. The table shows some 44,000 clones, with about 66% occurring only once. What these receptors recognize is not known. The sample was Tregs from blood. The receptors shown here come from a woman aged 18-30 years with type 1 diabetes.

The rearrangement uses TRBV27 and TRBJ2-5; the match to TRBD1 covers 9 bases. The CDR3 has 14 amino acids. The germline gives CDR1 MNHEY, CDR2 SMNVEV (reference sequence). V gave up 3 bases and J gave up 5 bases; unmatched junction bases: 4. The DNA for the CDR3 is TGTGCCAGCAGTTTGGGGACAGGGTTGGAGACCCAGTACTTC. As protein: CASSLGTGLETQYF.

The CDR3 sequence: CASSRRVDNEQFF. The DNA of the CDR3 is TGTGCCAGCAGCCGTCGGGTGGACAATGAGCAGTTCTTC. The gene calls are TRBV7-2 and TRBJ2-1; D is undetermined. There are 13 residues in the CDR3. The V and J ends lost 5 bases and 5 bases respectively, with 10 bases between them. Germline CDR1 and CDR2: SGHTA and FQGNSA.

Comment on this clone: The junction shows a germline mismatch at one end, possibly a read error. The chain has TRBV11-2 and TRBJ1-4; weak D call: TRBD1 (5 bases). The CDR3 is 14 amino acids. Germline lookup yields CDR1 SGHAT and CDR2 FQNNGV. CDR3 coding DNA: TGTGCCAGCAGCCTCTCCGGGACTACTGAAAAACTGTTTTTT. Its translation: CASSLSGTTEKLFF.

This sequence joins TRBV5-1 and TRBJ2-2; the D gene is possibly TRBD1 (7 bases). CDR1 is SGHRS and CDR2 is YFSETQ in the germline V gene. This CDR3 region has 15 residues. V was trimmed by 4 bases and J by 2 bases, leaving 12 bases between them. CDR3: CASSGGTVNTGELFF. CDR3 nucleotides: TGCGCCAGCAGCGGCGGGACAGTTAACACCGGGGAGCTGTTTTTT.

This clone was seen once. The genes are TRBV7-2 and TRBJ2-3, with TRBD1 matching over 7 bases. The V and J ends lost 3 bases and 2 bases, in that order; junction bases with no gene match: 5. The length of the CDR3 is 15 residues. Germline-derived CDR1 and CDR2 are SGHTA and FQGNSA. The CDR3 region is CASSLVGTVTDTQYF. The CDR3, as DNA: TGTGCCAGCAGCTTGGTCGGGACAGTCACAGATACGCAGTATTTT.

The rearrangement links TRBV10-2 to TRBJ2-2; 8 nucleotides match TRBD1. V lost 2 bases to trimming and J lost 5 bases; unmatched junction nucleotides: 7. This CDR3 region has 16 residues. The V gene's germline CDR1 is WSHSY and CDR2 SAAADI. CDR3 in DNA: TGCGCCAGCAGTGAGCCGGACAGGGCGGTGACCGGGGAGCTGTTTTTT. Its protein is CASSEPDRAVTGELFF.

CDR3 loop: CASSEGQGAREKLFF. CDR3 bases: TGCGCCAGCAGTGAGGGACAGGGTGCAAGAGAAAAACTGTTTTTT. V usage is TRBV5-1 and J usage is TRBJ1-4; 9 bases are a match to TRBD1. This CDR3 comprises 15 residues. The trim removed 5 bases at V and 8 bases at J, leaving 10 bases unmatched. Germline-derived CDR1 and CDR2 are SGHRS and YFSETQ.

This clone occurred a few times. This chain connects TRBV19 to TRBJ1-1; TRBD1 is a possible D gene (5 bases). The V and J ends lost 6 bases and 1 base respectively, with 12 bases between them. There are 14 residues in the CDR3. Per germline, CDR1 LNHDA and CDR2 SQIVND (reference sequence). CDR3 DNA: TGTGCCAGTAGCTCGATAGGGGAGAACACTGAAGCTTTCTTT. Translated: CASSSIGENTEAFF.

The CDR3 bases are TGTGCCAGCGGGACTCCGGGGCCCGGGGAGCTGTTTTTT. Translated: CASGTPGPGELFF. The rearrangement uses TRBV2 and TRBJ2-2, with D possibly being TRBD2 (6 bases). The germline V gene encodes CDR1 SNHLY and CDR2 FYNNEI. Deletions cut 8 bases from V and 6 bases from J, with 13 bases between. The CDR3 consists of 13 residues.

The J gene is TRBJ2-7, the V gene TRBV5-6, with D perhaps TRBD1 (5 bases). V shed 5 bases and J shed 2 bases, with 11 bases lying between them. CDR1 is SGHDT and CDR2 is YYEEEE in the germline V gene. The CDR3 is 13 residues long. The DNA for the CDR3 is TGTGCCAGCAGTCCCCAGGGCCCCTACGAGCAGTACTTC. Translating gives CASSPQGPYEQYF.

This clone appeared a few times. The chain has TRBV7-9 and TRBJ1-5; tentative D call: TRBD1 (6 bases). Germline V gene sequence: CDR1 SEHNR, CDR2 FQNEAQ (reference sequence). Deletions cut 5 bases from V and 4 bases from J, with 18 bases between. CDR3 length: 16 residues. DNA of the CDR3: TGTGCCAGCAGCATGAGTGGGGGCGCGGCAAATCAGCCCCAGCATTTT. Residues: CASSMSGGAANQPQHF. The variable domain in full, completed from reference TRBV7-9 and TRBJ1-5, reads DTGVSQNPRHKITKRGQNVTFRCDPISEHNRLYWYRQTLGQGPEFLTYFQNEAQLEKSRLLSDRFSAERPKGSFSTLEIQRTEQGDSAMYLCASSMSGGAANQPQHFGDGTRLSIL.

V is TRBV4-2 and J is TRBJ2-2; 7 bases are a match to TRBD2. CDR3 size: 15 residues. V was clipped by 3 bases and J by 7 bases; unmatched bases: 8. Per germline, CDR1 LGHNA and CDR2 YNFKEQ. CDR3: CASSQDRLASGELFF. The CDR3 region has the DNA TGTGCCAGCAGCCAGGATAGACTAGCTAGCGGGGAGCTGTTTTTT.

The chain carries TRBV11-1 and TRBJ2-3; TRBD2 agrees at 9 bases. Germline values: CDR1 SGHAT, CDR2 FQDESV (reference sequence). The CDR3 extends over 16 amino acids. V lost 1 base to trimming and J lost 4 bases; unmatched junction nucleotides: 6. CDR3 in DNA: TGTGCCAGCAGCTTAGTGGGAAGCGGGAGGCCAGATACGCAGTATTTT. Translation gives CASSLVGSGRPDTQYF.

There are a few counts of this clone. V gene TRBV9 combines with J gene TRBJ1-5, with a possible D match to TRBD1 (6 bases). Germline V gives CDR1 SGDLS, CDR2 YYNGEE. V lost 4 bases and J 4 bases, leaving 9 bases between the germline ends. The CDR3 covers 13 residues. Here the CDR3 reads CASSSGQNQPQHF. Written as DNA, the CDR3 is TGTGCCAGCAGCTCCGGACAGAATCAGCCCCAGCATTTT. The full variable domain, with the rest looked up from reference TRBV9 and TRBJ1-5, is DSGVTQTPKHLITATGQRVTLRCSPRSGDLSVYWYQQSLDQGLQFLIQYYNGEERAKGNILERFSAQQFPDLHSELNLSSLELGDSALYFCASSSGQNQPQHFGDGTRLSIL.

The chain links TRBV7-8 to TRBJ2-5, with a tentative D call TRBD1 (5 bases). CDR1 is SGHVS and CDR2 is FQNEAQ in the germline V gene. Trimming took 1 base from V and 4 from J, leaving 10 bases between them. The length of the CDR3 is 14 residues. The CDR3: CASSLGQHRETQYF. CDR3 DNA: TGTGCCAGCAGCTTAGGACAGCATCGAGAGACCCAGTACTTC.

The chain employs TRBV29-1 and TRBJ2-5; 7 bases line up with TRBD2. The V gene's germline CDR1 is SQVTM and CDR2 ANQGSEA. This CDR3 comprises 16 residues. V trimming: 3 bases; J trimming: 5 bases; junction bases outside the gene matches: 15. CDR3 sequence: CSVESLVAGVGETQYF. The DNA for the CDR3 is TGCAGCGTTGAGTCCCTGGTGGCGGGGGTAGGGGAGACCCAGTACTTC.

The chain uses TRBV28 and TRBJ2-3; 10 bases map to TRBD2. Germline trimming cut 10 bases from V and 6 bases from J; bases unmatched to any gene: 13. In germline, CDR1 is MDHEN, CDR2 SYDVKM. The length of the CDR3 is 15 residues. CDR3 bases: TGTGCCACCACCTTAGCGGGAGGAGGGGGTGATACGCAGTATTTT. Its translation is CATTLAGGGGDTQYF.

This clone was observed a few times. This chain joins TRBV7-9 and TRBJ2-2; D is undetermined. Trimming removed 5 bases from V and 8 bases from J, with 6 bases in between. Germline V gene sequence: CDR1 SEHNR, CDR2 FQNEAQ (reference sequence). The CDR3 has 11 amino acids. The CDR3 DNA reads TGTGCCAGCAGCCCCTCTGGGGAGCTGTTTTTT. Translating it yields CASSPSGELFF.

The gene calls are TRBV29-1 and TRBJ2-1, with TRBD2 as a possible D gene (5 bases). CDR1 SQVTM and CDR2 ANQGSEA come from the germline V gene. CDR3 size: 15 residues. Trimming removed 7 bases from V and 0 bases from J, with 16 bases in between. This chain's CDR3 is CSGLHGLSSYNEQFF. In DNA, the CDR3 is TGCAGCGGGCTCCATGGACTCAGCTCCTACAATGAGCAGTTCTTC.

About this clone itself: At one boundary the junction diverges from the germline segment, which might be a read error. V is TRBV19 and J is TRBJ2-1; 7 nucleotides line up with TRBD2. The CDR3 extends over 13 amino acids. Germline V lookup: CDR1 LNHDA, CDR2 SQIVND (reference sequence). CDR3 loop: CASSIVPGLHPVF. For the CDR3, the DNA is TGTGCCAGTAGTATAGTCCCGGGACTACACCCAGTCTTC.

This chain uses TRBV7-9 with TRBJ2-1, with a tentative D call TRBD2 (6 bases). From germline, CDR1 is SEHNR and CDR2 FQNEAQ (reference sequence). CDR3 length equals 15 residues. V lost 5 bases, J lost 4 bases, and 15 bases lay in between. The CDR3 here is CASSAFAGRYNEQFF. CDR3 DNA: TGTGCCAGCAGCGCTTTTGCGGGGAGGTACAATGAGCAGTTCTTC.

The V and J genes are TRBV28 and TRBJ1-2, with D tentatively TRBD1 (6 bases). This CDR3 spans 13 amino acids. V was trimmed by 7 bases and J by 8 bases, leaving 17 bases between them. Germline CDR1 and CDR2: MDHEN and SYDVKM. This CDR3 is CASTQGGDKGYTF. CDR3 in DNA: TGTGCCAGCACCCAAGGGGGGGATAAAGGCTACACCTTC.